What follows describes a single TCR beta chain. This clone was observed a handful of times. The specificity of this receptor is unknown. The input lacks base qualities; no much larger clone sits a single base away. The source of the sample is a study of cytomegalovirus exposure and HLA in healthy donors (dated by TCRdb to the late 2010s). Notes on the research overall: According to a later analysis, the roughly 130 validation repertoires were produced on the same platform as the 700 or so repertoires of the first cohort. The study was designed to test whether signatures of past pathogen exposure could be identified by cataloging public T cell receptors. Along with the roughly 670-subject first cohort, a separate validation cohort of over 90 different subjects was used. To predict cytomegalovirus infection status, the study combined high-throughput TCR immunosequencing, statistical association of individual TCRs with disease status, and machine learning.

Clipping removes 1 base from V and 0 bases from J, with 2 as the unmatched junction base count. Looking up the germline V gene (reference sequence) yields CDR1 GTSNPN and CDR2 SVGIG. The CDR3 covers 14 residues, taking in both the cysteine and the phenylalanine. The entry retains the CDR3 DNA only, 42 bases that are in frame from base 1. Separate from the roughly 660-subject first cohort, the validation cohort of about 110 subjects was the group to which the donors belonged. The receptor library was made with the immunoSEQ multiplex PCR assay. Per the source publication's procedure: A statistical classification framework was built to diagnose cytomegalovirus status from the catalog of TCR beta chain sequences. The immuneACCESS repertoire file appears here via TCRdb, limited to in-frame rearrangements. These files lack a portion of the clones; in checked studies, under half of the deficit traces to unresolved V genes, and the cause of the others is not known. V and J calls and clone size come straight from that table; D and trimming were deduced from the DNA. The sample table records around 120,000 clones; approximately 85% of these occur just once. The ten largest clones capture nearly 5% of the sample.

The study at large found these results: In a later analysis, TCRs clustered in the first cohort were found to also tend to co-occur in the approximately 120 validation repertoires, with over 90% of cluster scores above 0. A later analysis had no HLA typing for the validation cohort, so co-occurrence there was scored across all 110 or so repertoires. According to the authors, the approach could potentially be generalized to other disease states and immunological phenotypes. Most TCR sequences were observed very rarely across donors, whereas some public TCRs were present in many individuals. In the study, around 150 TCR beta chains were listed as associated with cytomegalovirus. Cytomegalovirus status was reported to be diagnosed by the classifier with high specificity and sensitivity in both the original and validation cohorts. A few of the identified cytomegalovirus-associated TCR beta chains were confirmed in vitro to be specific for cytomegalovirus antigens.

This clonotype originated in a man in his late teens or twenties in good health and CMV-seronegative. Recombination connected TRBV30 to TRBJ2-7; the central 8 bases match TRBD2. Sample: PBMCs. The sequenced DNA is TGTGCCTGGAGTGCTCGGGGGGGCTCCTACGAGCAGTACTTC. It is translated as CAWSARGGSYEQYF.